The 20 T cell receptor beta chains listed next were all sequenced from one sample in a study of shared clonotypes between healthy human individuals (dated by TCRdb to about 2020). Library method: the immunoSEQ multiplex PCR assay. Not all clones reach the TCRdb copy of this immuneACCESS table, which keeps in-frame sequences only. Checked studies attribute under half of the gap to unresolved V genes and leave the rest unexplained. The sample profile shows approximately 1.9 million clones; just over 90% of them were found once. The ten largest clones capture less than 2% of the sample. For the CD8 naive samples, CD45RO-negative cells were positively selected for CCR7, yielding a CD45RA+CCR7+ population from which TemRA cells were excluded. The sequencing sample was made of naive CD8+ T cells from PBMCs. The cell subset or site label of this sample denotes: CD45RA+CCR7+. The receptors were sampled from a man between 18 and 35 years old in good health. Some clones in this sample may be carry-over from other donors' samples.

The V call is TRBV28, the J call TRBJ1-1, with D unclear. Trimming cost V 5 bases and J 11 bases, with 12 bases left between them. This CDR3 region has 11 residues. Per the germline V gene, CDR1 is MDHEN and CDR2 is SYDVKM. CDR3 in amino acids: CASSPGRTAFF. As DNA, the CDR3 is TGTGCCAGCAGTCCAGGCCGTACGGCTTTCTTT.

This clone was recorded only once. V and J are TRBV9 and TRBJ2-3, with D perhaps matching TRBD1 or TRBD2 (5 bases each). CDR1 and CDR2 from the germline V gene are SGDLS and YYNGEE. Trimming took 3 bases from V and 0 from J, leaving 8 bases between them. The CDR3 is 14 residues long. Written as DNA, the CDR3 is TGTGCCAGCAGCGAATGGGACAGCACAGATACGCAGTATTTT. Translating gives CASSEWDSTDTQYF.

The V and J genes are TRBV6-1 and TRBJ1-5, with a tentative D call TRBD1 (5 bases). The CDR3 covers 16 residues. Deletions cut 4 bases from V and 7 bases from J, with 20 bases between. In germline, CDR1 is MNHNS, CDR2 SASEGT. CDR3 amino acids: CASSVLGTDENQPQHF. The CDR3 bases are TGTGCCAGCAGTGTGCTCGGGACGGATGAGAACCAGCCCCAGCATTTT.

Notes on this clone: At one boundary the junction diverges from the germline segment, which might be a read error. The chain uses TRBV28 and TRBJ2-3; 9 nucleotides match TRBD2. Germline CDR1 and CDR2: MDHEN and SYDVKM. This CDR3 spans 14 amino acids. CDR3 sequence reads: CASRLAGATDTQYF. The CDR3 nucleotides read TGTGCCAGCCGTTTAGCGGGAGCAACAGATACGCAGTATTTT.

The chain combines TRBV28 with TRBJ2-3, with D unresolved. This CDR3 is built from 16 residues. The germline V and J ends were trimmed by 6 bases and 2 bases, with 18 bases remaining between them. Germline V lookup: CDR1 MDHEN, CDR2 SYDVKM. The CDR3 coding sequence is TGTGCCAGCAGCCTCCTCCCCGGACCGGCCACAGATACGCAGTATTTT. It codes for CASSLLPGPATDTQYF.

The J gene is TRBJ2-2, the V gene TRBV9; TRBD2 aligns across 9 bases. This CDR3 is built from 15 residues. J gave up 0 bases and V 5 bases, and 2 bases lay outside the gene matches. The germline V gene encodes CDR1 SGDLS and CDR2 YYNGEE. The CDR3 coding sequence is TGTGCCAGCAGTTTAGCGGGGGCGAACACCGGGGAGCTGTTTTTT. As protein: CASSLAGANTGELFF. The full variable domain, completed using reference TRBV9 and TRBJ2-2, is DSGVTQTPKHLITATGQRVTLRCSPRSGDLSVYWYQQSLDQGLQFLIQYYNGEERAKGNILERFSAQQFPDLHSELNLSSLELGDSALYFCASSLAGANTGELFFGEGSRLTVL.

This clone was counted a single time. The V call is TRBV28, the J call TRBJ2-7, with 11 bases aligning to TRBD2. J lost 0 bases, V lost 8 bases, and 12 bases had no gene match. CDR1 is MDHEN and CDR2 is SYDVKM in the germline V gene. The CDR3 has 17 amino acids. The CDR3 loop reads CASRRLAGPLSSYEQYF. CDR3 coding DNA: TGTGCCAGCCGAAGACTAGCGGGGCCCTTAAGCTCCTACGAGCAGTACTTC. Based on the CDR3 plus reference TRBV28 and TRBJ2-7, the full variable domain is DVKVTQSSRYLVKRTGEKVFLECVQDMDHENMFWYRQDPGLGLRLIYFSYDVKMKEKGDIPEGYSVSREKKERFSLILESASTNQTSMYLCASRRLAGPLSSYEQYFGPGTRLTVT.

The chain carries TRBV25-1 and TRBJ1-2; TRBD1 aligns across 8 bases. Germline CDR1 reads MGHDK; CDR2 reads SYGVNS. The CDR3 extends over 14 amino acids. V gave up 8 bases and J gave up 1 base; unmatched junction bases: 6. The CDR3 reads CASRRTGRNYGYTF. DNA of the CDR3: TGTGCCAGCCGACGGACAGGGCGTAACTATGGCTACACCTTC.

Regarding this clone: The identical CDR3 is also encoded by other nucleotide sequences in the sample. The DNA of the CDR3 is TGTGCCAGCAGTTTGTTAGCGGGAGTGCTCAATGAGCAGTTCTTC. Translated: CASSLLAGVLNEQFF. The V gene is TRBV27, the J gene TRBJ2-1, with 9 nucleotides matching TRBD2. Germline values: CDR1 MNHEY, CDR2 SMNVEV (reference sequence). With V trimmed by 3 bases and J by 6 bases, 6 bases remained unmatched. CDR3 size: 15 residues.

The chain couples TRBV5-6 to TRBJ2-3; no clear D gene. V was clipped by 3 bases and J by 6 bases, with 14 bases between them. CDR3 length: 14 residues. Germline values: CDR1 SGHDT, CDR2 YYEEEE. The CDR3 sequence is CASSWTFGGDTQYF. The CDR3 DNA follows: TGTGCCAGCAGCTGGACCTTCGGTGGGGATACGCAGTATTTT.

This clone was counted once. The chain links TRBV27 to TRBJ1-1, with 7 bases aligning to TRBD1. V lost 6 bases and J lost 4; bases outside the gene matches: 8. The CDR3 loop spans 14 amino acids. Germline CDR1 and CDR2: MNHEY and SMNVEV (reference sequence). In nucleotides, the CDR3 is TGTGCCAGCAGCATACAGGGGCAGGGCACTGAAGCTTTCTTT. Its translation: CASSIQGQGTEAFF.

The CDR3 here is CASSELGQYNEQFF. Written as DNA, the CDR3 is TGTGCCAGCAGTGAATTGGGACAGTACAATGAGCAGTTCTTC. This chain links TRBV6-1 with TRBJ2-1; 7 nucleotides align to TRBD1. The length of the CDR3 is 14 residues. With V trimmed by 2 bases and J by 4 bases, 2 bases remained unmatched. Germline V gene data show CDR1 as MNHNS and CDR2 as SASEGT.

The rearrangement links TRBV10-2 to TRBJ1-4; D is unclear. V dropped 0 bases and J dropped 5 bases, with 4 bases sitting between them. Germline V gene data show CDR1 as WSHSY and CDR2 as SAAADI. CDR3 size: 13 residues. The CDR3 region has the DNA TGCGCCAGCAGTGAGTCGGGAAATGAAAAACTGTTTTTT. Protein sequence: CASSESGNEKLFF.

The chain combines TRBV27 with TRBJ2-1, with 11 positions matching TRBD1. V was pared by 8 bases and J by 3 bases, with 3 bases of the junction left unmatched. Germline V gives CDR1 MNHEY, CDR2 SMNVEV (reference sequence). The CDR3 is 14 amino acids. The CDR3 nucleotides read TGTGCCAGCCGGACAGGGGGCTTCTACAATGAGCAGTTCTTC. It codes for CASRTGGFYNEQFF.

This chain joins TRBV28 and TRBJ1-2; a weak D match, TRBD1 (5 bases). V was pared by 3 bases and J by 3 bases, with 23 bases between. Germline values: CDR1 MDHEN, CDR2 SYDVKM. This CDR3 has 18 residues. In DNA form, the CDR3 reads TGTGCCAGCAGTTTGGGGGGTGGGTTGGAGGAGAACGACTATGGCTACACCTTC. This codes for CASSLGGGLEENDYGYTF.

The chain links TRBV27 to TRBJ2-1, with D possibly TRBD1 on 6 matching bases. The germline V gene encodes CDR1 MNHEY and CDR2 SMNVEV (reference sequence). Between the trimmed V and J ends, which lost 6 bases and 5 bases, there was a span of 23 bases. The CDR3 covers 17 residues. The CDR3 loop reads CASSPPRGQGIHNEQFF. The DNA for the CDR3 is TGTGCCAGCAGCCCCCCGCGAGGTCAGGGGATCCACAATGAGCAGTTCTTC.

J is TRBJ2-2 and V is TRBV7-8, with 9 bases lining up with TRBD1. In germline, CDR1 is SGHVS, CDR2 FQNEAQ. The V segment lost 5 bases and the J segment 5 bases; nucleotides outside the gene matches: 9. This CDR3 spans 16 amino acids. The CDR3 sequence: CASSPGQGSRTGELFF. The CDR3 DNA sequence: TGTGCCAGCAGCCCAGGACAGGGGAGTCGAACCGGGGAGCTGTTTTTT.

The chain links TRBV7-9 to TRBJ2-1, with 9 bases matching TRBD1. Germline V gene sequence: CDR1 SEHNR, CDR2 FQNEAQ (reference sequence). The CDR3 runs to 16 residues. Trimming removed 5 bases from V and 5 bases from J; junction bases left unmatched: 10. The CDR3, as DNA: TGTGCCAGCAGCCCTACCGGGACAGGGTACAACAATGAGCAGTTCTTC. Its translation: CASSPTGTGYNNEQFF.

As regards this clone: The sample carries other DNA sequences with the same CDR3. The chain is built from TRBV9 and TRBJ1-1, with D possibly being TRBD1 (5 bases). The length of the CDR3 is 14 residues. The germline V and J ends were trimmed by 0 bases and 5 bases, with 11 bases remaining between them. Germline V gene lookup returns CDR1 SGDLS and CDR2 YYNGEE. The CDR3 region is CASSVGVGGTEAFF. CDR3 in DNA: TGTGCCAGCAGCGTAGGTGTGGGGGGTACTGAAGCTTTCTTT.

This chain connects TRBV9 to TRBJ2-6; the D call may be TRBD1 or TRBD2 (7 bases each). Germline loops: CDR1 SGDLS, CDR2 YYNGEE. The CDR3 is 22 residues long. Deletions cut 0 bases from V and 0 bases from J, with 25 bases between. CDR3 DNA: TGTGCCAGCAGCGTAGCGGGGGGCTCGGGACAGAAAAGAAGCTCTGGGGCCAACGTCCTGACTTTC. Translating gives CASSVAGGSGQKRSSGANVLTF. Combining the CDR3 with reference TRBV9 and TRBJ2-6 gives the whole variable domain DSGVTQTPKHLITATGQRVTLRCSPRSGDLSVYWYQQSLDQGLQFLIQYYNGEERAKGNILERFSAQQFPDLHSELNLSSLELGDSALYFCASSVAGGSGQKRSSGANVLTFGAGSRLTVL.